This T cell receptor beta chain was obtained from a study of blood T cells in healthy people across ages. CDR1 is LNHDA and CDR2 is SQIVND in the germline V gene (reference sequence). CDR3 length equals 12 residues. The V and J ends lost 6 bases and 4 bases respectively, with 4 bases between them. Primed by a sample-barcoded 5' primer and a J-beta primer mix, a second PCR proceeded for 7 to 11 cycles. TCRdb itself ran the 5' RACE reads through MiXCR, one entry per CDR3 protein. The data show a few hundred thousand distinct CDR3 sequences, roughly half seen once. V gene TRBV19 combines with J gene TRBJ2-6; D remains ambiguous. Sequenced sample: blood. The receptor comes from a man aged 55 to 70 in good health. For the CDR3, the DNA is TGTGCCAGTAGGAGAGGGGCCAACGTCCTGACTTTC. Translating gives CASRRGANVLTF.